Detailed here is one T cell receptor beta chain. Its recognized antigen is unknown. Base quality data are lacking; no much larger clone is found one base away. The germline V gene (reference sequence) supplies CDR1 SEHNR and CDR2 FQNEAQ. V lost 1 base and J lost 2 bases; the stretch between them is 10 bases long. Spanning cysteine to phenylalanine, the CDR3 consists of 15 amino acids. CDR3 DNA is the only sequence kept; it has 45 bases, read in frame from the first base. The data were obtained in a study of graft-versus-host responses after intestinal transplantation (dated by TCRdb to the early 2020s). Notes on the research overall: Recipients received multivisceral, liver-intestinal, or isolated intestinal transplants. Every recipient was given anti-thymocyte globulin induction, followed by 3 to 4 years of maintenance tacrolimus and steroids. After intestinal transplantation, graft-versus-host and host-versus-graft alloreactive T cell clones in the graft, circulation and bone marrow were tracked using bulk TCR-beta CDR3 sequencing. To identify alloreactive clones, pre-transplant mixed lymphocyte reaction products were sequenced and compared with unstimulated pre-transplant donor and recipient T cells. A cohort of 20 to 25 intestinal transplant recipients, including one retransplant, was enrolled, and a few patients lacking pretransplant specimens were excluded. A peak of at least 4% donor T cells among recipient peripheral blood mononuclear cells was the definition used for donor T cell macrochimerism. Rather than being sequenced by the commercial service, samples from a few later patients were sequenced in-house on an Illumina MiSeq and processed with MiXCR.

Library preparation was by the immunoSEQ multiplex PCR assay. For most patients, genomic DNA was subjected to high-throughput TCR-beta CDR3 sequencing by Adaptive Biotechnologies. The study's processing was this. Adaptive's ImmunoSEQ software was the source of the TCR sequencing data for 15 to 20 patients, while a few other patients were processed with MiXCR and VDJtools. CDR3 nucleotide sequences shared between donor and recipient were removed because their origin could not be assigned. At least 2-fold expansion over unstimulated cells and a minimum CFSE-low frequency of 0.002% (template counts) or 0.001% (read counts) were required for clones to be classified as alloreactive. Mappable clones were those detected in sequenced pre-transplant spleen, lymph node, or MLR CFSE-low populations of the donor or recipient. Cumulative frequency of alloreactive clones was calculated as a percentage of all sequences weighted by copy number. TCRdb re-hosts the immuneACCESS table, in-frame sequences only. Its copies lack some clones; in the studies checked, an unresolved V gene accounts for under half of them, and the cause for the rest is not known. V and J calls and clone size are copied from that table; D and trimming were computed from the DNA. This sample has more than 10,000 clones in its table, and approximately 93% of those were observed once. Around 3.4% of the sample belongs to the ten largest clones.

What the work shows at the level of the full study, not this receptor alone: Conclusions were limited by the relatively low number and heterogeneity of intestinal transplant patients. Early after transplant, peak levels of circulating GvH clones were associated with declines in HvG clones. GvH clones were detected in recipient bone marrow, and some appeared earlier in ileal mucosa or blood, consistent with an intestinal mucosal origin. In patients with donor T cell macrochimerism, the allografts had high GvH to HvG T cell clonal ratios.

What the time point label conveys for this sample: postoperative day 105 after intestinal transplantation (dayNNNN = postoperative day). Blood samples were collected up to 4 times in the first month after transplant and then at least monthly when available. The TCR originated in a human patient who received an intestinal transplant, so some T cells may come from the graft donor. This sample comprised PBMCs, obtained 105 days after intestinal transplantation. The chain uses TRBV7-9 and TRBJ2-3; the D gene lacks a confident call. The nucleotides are TGTGCCAGCAGCTTAGAGAGACTCAACACAGATACGCAGTATTTT. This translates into CASSLERLNTDTQYF.